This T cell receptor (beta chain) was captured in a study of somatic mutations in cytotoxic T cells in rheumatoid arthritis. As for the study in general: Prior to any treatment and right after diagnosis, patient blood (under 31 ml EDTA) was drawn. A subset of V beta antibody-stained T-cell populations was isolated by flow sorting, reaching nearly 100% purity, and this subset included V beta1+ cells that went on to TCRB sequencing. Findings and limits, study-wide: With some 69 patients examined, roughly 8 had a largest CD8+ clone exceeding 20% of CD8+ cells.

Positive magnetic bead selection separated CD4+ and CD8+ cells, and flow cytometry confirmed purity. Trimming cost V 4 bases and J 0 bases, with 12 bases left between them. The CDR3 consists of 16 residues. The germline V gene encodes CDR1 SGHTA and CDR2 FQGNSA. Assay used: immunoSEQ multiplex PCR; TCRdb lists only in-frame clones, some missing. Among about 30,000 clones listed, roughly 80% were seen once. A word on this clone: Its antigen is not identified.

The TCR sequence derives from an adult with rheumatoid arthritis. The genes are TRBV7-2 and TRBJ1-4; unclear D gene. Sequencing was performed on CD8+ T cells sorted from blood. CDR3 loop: CASSYSLGSTNEKLFF. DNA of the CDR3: TGTGCCAGCAGCTACAGTCTTGGATCAACTAATGAAAAACTGTTTTTT.